This TCR beta chain was identified in a study of high-grade serous ovarian cancer treatment subgroups. As for the study in general: Samples averaged approximately 15,000 reads and approximately 7,000 unique TCR beta rearrangements.

Details on this clone: The antigen remains unidentified.

The study's findings and limits: TCR clonal relatedness correlated positively with neoantigen level. Without spatial data, bulk sequencing limits insight into HGSC tumor diversity. Tumors within one patient showed repertoire similarity of roughly 0.095 to 0.85.

Clones were sequenced by immunoSEQ multiplex PCR, and TCRdb holds only the in-frame ones, with some missing. The sample holds over a thousand clones, 74% seen once. The tumor samples were collected prior to definitive surgery or chemotherapy. Germline trimming cut 7 bases from V and 0 bases from J; bases unmatched to any gene: 15. Germline assignment: CDR1 SGDLS and CDR2 YYNGEE. This CDR3 is built from 17 residues. The source material was tumor tissue. The chain is built from TRBV9 and TRBJ2-5; 7 positions agree with TRBD2. The sequence was collected from a human donor with high-grade serous ovarian cancer. CDR3 protein: CASAEGRGLFHQETQYF. The CDR3 region has the DNA TGTGCCAGCGCAGAGGGGAGGGGACTCTTTCACCAAGAGACCCAGTACTTC.